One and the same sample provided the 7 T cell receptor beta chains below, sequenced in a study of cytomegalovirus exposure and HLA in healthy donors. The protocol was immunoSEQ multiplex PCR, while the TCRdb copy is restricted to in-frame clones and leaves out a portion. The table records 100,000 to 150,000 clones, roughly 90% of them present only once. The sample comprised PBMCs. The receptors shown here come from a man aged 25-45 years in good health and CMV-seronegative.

The CDR3 loop reads CASSLGTGRNEQYF. CDR3 bases: TGTGCCAGCAGCTTAGGGACAGGACGTAACGAGCAGTACTTC. The chain combines TRBV7-9 with TRBJ2-7; the match to TRBD1 covers 7 bases. The ends lost 1 base at V and 5 bases at J; junction bases unmatched: 5. Germline V gives CDR1 SEHNR, CDR2 FQNEAQ (reference sequence). The CDR3 loop spans 14 amino acids.

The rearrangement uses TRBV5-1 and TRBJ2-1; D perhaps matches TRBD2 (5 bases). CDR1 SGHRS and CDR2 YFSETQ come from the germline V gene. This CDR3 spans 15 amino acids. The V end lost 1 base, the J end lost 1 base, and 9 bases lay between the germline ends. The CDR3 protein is CASSLSAGSYNEQFF. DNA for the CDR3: TGCGCCAGCAGCTTGTCGGCGGGTTCCTACAATGAGCAGTTCTTC.

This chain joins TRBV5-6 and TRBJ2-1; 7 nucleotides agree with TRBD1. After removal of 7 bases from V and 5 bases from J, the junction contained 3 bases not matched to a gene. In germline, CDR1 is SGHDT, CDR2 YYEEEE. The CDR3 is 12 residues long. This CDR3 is CASGTVNNEQFF. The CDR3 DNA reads TGTGCCAGCGGGACAGTCAACAATGAGCAGTTCTTC. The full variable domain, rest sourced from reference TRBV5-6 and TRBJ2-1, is DAGVTQSPTHLIKTRGQQVTLRCSPKSGHDTVSWYQQALGQGPQFIFQYYEEEERQRGNFPDRFSGHQFPNYSSELNVNALLLGDSALYLCASGTVNNEQFFGPGTRLTVL.

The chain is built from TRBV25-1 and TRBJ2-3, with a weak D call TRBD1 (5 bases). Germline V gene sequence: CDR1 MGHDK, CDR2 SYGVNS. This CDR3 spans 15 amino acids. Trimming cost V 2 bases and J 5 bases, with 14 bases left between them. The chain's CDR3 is CASSEGQGTRDTQYF. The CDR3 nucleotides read TGTGCCAGCAGTGAAGGTCAGGGAACGCGAGATACGCAGTATTTT.

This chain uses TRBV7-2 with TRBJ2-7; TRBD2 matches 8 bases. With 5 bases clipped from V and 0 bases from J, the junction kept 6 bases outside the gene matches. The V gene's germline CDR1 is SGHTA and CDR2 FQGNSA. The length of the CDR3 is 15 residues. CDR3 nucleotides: TGTGCCAGCAGCCTCACTAGCGGCGTCTCCTACGAGCAGTACTTC. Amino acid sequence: CASSLTSGVSYEQYF.

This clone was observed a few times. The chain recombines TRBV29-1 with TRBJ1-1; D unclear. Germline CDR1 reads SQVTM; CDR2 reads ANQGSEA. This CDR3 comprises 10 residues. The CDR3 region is CTTYLGQAFF. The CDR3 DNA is TGCACGACTTACTTAGGTCAAGCTTTCTTT.

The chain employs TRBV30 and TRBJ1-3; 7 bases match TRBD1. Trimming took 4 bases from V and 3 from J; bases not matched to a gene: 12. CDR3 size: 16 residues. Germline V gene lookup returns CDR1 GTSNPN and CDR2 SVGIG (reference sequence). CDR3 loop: CAWIMTGWDGGNTIYF. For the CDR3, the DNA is TGTGCCTGGATAATGACAGGGTGGGACGGTGGAAACACCATATATTTT.